Each of the 29 T cell receptor beta chains below was sequenced from the same sample in a study of T cell repertoires in cytomegalovirus infection. One entry per CDR3 protein, called by TCRdb with MiXCR from the reads. Here the sample spans about 740,000 distinct CDR3 sequences, 35% to 40% being singletons. Input material: PBMCs. The receptors come from a human donor in good health (CMV status not recorded). Some clones in this sample may be carry-over from other donors' samples.

This clonotype came up a few times. CDR3 in DNA: TGTGCCAGCAGTTTTAGCGGAGCCTATGGCTACACCTTC. As protein: CASSFSGAYGYTF. The chain is built from TRBV28 and TRBJ1-2; D is uncertain. The CDR3 length is 13 residues. Germline V gene lookup returns CDR1 MDHEN and CDR2 SYDVKM. The germline V and J ends were trimmed by 3 bases and 4 bases, with 9 bases remaining between them.

In this sample, this clonotype turned up a few times. V is TRBV19 and J is TRBJ1-2; D remains unclear. Trimming cost V 7 bases and J 12 bases, with 6 bases left between them. Germline assignment: CDR1 LNHDA and CDR2 SQIVND (reference sequence). The CDR3 is made up of 8 amino acids. The CDR3 DNA reads as TGTGCCAGTAACTTCCACACCTTC. This codes for CASNFHTF.

V gene TRBV28 combines with J gene TRBJ1-5; D is ambiguous. Per the germline V gene, CDR1 is MDHEN and CDR2 is SYDVKM. The V gene lost 5 bases and the J gene lost 0 bases, with 14 bases spanning the gap. The CDR3 runs 16 residues. The CDR3 nucleotides read TGTGCCAGCAGTCCCTTAAGGGCTTATAGCAATCAGCCCCAGCATTTT. This codes for CASSPLRAYSNQPQHF.

The chain is built from TRBV12-3 or TRBV12-4 and TRBJ2-3; maybe TRBD1 (6 bases). The length of the CDR3 is 14 residues. V was pared by 3 bases and J by 6 bases, with 13 bases between. CDR3 DNA sequence: TGTGCCAGCAGTTTGGGGGCGAGAAGCGATACGCAGTATTTT. Protein sequence: CASSLGARSDTQYF.

This clonotype was seen more than once but under ten times. The V gene is TRBV19, the J gene TRBJ2-6; either TRBD1 or TRBD2 may fit D (5 bases each). The CDR3 is made up of 16 amino acids. V dropped 4 bases and J dropped 1 base, with 11 bases sitting between them. Looked up from germline, CDR1 is LNHDA and CDR2 is SQIVND (reference sequence). The DNA for the CDR3 is TGTGCCAGTAGTAGGGACGTCCCGTCTGGGGCCAACGTCCTGACTTTC. Encoded protein: CASSRDVPSGANVLTF.

The sample holds a few counts of this clonotype. CDR3 DNA: TGTGCCAGCAGGGGACAGGGGGCTAAGAACTATGGCTACACCTTC. It translates to CASRGQGAKNYGYTF. The chain recombines TRBV25-1 with TRBJ1-2; 12 bases line up with TRBD1. CDR3 length: 15 residues. Per the germline V gene, CDR1 is MGHDK and CDR2 is SYGVNS. The ends lost 6 bases at V and 2 bases at J; junction bases unmatched: 4.

With regard to this clonotype: This CDR3 is missing its conserved last phenylalanine or tryptophan, likely due to a read error. The chain uses TRBV12-3 or TRBV12-4 and TRBJ2-7, with D perhaps matching TRBD1 (5 bases). The CDR3 sequence is 15 residues long. V was shortened by 5 bases and J by 1 base, with 15 bases between the two germline ends. The chain's CDR3 is CASSPRTRKSYEQYL. CDR3 coding DNA: TGTGCCAGCAGTCCCCGGACAAGGAAATCCTACGAGCAGTACTTA.

This clonotype was observed a few times. The rearrangement joins TRBV28 to TRBJ2-4; 7 bases line up with TRBD2. V dropped 4 bases and J dropped 2; count of bases not matched to a gene: 8. The CDR3 totals 16 residues. Germline values: CDR1 MDHEN, CDR2 SYDVKM. The CDR3 loop is CASSWGTGGTKNIQYF. CDR3 bases: TGTGCCAGCAGTTGGGGGACGGGGGGAACCAAAAACATTCAGTACTTC.

This clonotype came up a few times. The chain recombines TRBV5-1 with TRBJ2-5; D gene unclear. This CDR3 is 15 amino acids long. The germline V gene encodes CDR1 SGHRS and CDR2 YFSETQ. Trimming shortened V by 1 base and J by 5 bases, and 15 bases separated the two germline ends. The CDR3 region is CASSLSDPLRETQYF. The CDR3 bases are TGCGCCAGCAGCTTGTCGGACCCATTAAGGGAGACCCAGTACTTC.

This clonotype has only a few counts. This rearrangement joins TRBV27 to TRBJ2-5, with TRBD2 matching over 8 bases. Germline V gives CDR1 MNHEY, CDR2 SMNVEV (reference sequence). The CDR3 extends over 15 amino acids. V gave up 3 bases and J gave up 3 bases; unmatched junction bases: 6. CDR3 coding DNA: TGTGCCAGCAGTTTTTACGGGGGGGCCAAAGAGACCCAGTACTTC. Residues: CASSFYGGAKETQYF.

The J gene is TRBJ1-5, the V gene TRBV7-2, with D hard to call. The CDR3 runs 15 residues. V lost 5 bases, J lost 0 bases, and 11 bases lay in between. Germline-derived CDR1 and CDR2 are SGHTA and FQGNSA. The CDR3 loop is CASSTDGYSNQPQHF. CDR3 DNA sequence: TGTGCCAGCAGCACGGACGGATATAGCAATCAGCCCCAGCATTTT.

Only a few counts were recorded for this clonotype. The junction departs from germline at one end; a sequencing error may be responsible. V gene TRBV7-7 combines with J gene TRBJ1-2, with a possible D match to TRBD1 (5 bases). The germline V gene encodes CDR1 SSHAT and CDR2 FNYEAQ (reference sequence). The CDR3 is 16 amino acids. CDR3 nucleotide sequence: TGTGCTAGCAGCTCACAGACGGGACGGAATAACTATGGCTACACCTTC. Residues: CASSSQTGRNNYGYTF.

The chain links TRBV6-2 or TRBV6-3 to TRBJ2-1; 9 nucleotides match TRBD2. V lost 2 bases, J lost 8 bases, and 10 bases stayed unmatched. This CDR3 contains 16 residues. From germline, CDR1 is MNHEY and CDR2 SVGEGT. CDR3 coding DNA: TGTGCCAGCAGTTACAATCTAGCGGGGTCGTTCGATGAGCAGTTCTTC. Its translation: CASSYNLAGSFDEQFF.

This clonotype showed up just a few times. This sequence joins TRBV7-2 and TRBJ1-1; D is ambiguous. CDR1 and CDR2 from the germline V gene are SGHTA and FQGNSA. The CDR3 contains 14 residues. V shed 3 bases and J shed 7 bases, with 15 bases lying between them. CDR3 nucleotide sequence: TGTGCCAGCAGCTTGTTCATCGGGCCGGGTGAAGCTTTCTTT. Translated, it gives CASSLFIGPGEAFF. Full variable domain (rest looked up from reference TRBV7-2 and TRBJ1-1): GAGVSQSPSNKVTEKGKDVELRCDPISGHTALYWYRQSLGQGLEFLIYFQGNSAPDKSGLPSDRFSAERTGGSVSTLTIQRTQQEDSAVYLCASSLFIGPGEAFFGQGTRLTVV.

This clonotype came up a few times. The chain couples TRBV28 to TRBJ2-3, with TRBD1 as a possible D gene (5 bases). Per germline, CDR1 MDHEN and CDR2 SYDVKM. This CDR3 spans 14 amino acids. With 4 bases removed from V and 6 bases from J, the gap between germline ends came to 14 bases. The CDR3 reads CASSWNRPRDTQYF. CDR3 nucleotide sequence: TGTGCCAGCAGTTGGAACAGGCCTAGGGATACGCAGTATTTT.

Turning to this clonotype: The junction departs from germline at one end; a sequencing error may be responsible. This rearrangement joins TRBV11-2 to TRBJ2-7; D ambiguous. In germline, CDR1 is SGHAT, CDR2 FQNNGV. There are 14 residues in the CDR3. The CDR3 here is CASSSRYFSYEHYF. The DNA for the CDR3 is TGTGCCAGCAGCTCGCGGTACTTCTCCTACGAGCATTACTTC.

This clonotype showed up just a few times. The chain employs TRBV7-2 and TRBJ1-4; D may be TRBD1 (5 bases). The germline V gene has CDR1 SGHTA and CDR2 FQGNSA. V was trimmed by 5 bases and J by 8 bases, leaving 12 bases between them. The length of the CDR3 is 13 residues. The CDR3 region is CASSPQGWEKLFF. The CDR3 coding sequence is TGTGCCAGCAGCCCTCAGGGTTGGGAAAAACTGTTTTTT.

The table lists this clonotype with a few counts. V gene TRBV20-1 combines with J gene TRBJ1-5; 11 bases map to TRBD1. CDR1 is DFQATT and CDR2 is SNEGSKA in the germline V gene (reference sequence). J gave up 4 bases and V 0 bases, and 8 bases lay outside the gene matches. The CDR3 is made up of 17 amino acids. The CDR3 DNA reads TGCAGTGCTAGAGATTTAGATGGGACAGGGGGTAATCAGCCCCAGCATTTT. Its protein product is CSARDLDGTGGNQPQHF.

Concerning this clonotype itself: This CDR3 is missing its conserved last phenylalanine or tryptophan, likely due to a read error. The chain employs TRBV7-8 and TRBJ1-2; no firm D call. The germline V and J ends were trimmed by 1 base and 8 bases, with 11 bases remaining between them. CDR1 and CDR2 from the germline V gene are SGHVS and FQNEAQ. CDR3 length: 13 amino acids. Written as DNA, the CDR3 is TGTGCCAGCAGCTTAGGGGTAGGGATAGGCTACACCTGC. Residues: CASSLGVGIGYTC.

The chain uses TRBV4-2 and TRBJ2-3, with 11 bases matching TRBD2. With 1 base clipped from V and 7 bases from J, the junction kept 13 bases outside the gene matches. The CDR3 covers 18 residues. Germline CDR1 LGHNA, CDR2 YNFKEQ. CDR3 loop: CASSQAGTSGEARNTQYF. The CDR3, as DNA: TGTGCCAGCAGCCAAGCTGGGACTAGCGGTGAGGCACGAAATACGCAGTATTTT.

The chain joins TRBV4-2 to TRBJ2-7; 11 positions agree with TRBD2. With 0 bases clipped from V and 2 bases from J, the junction kept 3 bases outside the gene matches. This CDR3 comprises 16 residues. From germline, CDR1 is LGHNA and CDR2 YNFKEQ. As DNA, the CDR3 is TGTGCCAGCAGCCAAGAAAAACTAGCGGGGGCCTACGAGCAGTACTTC. This codes for CASSQEKLAGAYEQYF.

About this clonotype: A junction end diverges from the germline sequence, so it may reflect a read error. The rearrangement joins TRBV12-3 or TRBV12-4 to TRBJ1-1, with a weak D call TRBD1 (5 bases). This CDR3 is built from 13 residues. The CDR3 sequence is CASSLWDSNRPVF. The CDR3 nucleotides read TGTGCCAGCAGTTTATGGGACTCCAACCGCCCGGTTTTT.

This sequence joins TRBV28 and TRBJ2-7, with 13 bases identical to TRBD2. CDR1 is MDHEN and CDR2 is SYDVKM in the germline V gene. Germline trimming cut 5 bases from V and 4 bases from J; bases unmatched to any gene: 8. This CDR3 region has 16 residues. The DNA for the CDR3 is TGTGCCAGCAGTCCCCTGGGACTAGCGGGGCCTTACGAGCAGTACTTC. Translating it yields CASSPLGLAGPYEQYF.

This clonotype occurred many times. The chain has TRBV7-2 and TRBJ2-1; 15 nucleotides align to TRBD2. J gave up 7 bases and V 6 bases, and 13 bases lay outside the gene matches. The CDR3 has 18 residues. Per the germline V gene, CDR1 is SGHTA and CDR2 is FQGNSA. The CDR3 here is CASSLDAPGLAGGNEQFF. The CDR3 DNA follows: TGTGCCAGCAGTCTGGACGCGCCGGGACTAGCGGGGGGAAATGAGCAGTTCTTC.

This clonotype was seen only a few times. The rearrangement joins TRBV19 to TRBJ2-7, with 10 bases aligning to TRBD2. V was pared by 3 bases and J by 4 bases, with 6 bases of the junction left unmatched. The V gene's germline CDR1 is LNHDA and CDR2 SQIVND (reference sequence). This CDR3 spans 15 amino acids. The CDR3 DNA reads TGTGCCAGTAGTATTCGAACTAGCGGGGAGTACGAGCAGTACTTC. It codes for CASSIRTSGEYEQYF.

This rearrangement joins TRBV19 to TRBJ1-5; D is uncertain. Germline assignment: CDR1 LNHDA and CDR2 SQIVND (reference sequence). CDR3 length equals 15 residues. Trimming pared 4 bases from V and 0 bases from J, leaving 10 bases between. The CDR3 DNA is TGTGCCAGTAGTAAGTCGACCTATAGCAATCAGCCCCAGCATTTT. Its translation: CASSKSTYSNQPQHF.

This clonotype occurred a few times. The chain carries TRBV4-1 and TRBJ1-1, with D perhaps matching TRBD1 (5 bases). Germline-derived CDR1 and CDR2 are MGHRA and YSYEKL. V was pared by 1 base and J by 3 bases, with 9 bases between. The CDR3 runs to 14 residues. This CDR3 is CASSQASGYTEAFF. The CDR3 bases are TGCGCCAGCAGCCAAGCGTCAGGGTACACTGAAGCTTTCTTT.

The table lists this clonotype with a count of one. This CDR3 is missing its conserved last phenylalanine or tryptophan, likely due to a read error. The rearrangement uses TRBV12-3 or TRBV12-4 and TRBJ2-4; D is unresolved. The CDR3 loop spans 12 amino acids. This CDR3 is CDIRLYADIQYV. The CDR3 DNA reads as TGTGACATCAGGCTTTATGCGGACATTCAGTACGTC.

The J gene is TRBJ2-3, the V gene TRBV11-2; 11 nucleotides align to TRBD2. The V and J ends lost 5 bases and 7 bases, in that order; junction bases with no gene match: 11. The germline V gene encodes CDR1 SGHAT and CDR2 FQNNGV. This CDR3 has 16 residues. The CDR3 sequence is CASSLLAGGIVNTQYF. The CDR3 DNA sequence: TGTGCCAGCAGCCTTCTAGCGGGGGGTATTGTAAATACGCAGTATTTT.